These 2 T cell receptor beta chains were all obtained from the same sample, sequenced in a study of blood T cells in healthy people across ages. The authors ran a second PCR of about 7 to 11 cycles using a sample-barcoded 5' primer and a J-beta primer mix. Using its own MiXCR run on the 5' RACE reads, TCRdb lists one record per CDR3 protein. The sample records 910,000 or so distinct CDR3 sequences, 45% to 60% being singletons. Sequenced input: blood. The receptor set was obtained from a woman aged 60 to 75 in good health.

This clonotype showed up just a few times. The V gene is TRBV3-1, the J gene TRBJ2-1, with 11 bases that match TRBD2. Germline trimming cut 3 bases from V and 7 bases from J; bases unmatched to any gene: 5. The CDR3 totals 15 residues. Germline V lookup: CDR1 LGHDT, CDR2 YNNKEL (reference sequence). CDR3 sequence (DNA): TGTGCCAGCAGCCAGATGCTAGCGGGAGGAAATGAGCAGTTCTTC. Encoded protein: CASSQMLAGGNEQFF.

The chain links TRBV14 to TRBJ1-2; unclear D gene. Germline V gene lookup returns CDR1 SGHDN and CDR2 FVKESK. Deletions cut 0 bases from V and 4 bases from J, with 6 bases between. This CDR3 has 13 residues. CDR3 bases: TGTGCCAGCAGCCAAGAAGTCTTCTATGGCTACACCTTC. Translated, it gives CASSQEVFYGYTF.